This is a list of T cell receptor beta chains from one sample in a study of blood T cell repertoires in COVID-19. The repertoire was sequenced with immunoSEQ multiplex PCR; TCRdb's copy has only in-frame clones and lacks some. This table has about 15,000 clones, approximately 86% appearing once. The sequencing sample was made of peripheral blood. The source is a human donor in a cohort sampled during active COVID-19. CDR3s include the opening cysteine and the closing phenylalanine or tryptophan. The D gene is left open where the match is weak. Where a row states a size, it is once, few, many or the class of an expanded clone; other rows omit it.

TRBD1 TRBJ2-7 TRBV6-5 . TGTGCCAGCAAGCCAGGGGGCTCGTCCGAGCAGTACTTC CASKPGGSSEQYF
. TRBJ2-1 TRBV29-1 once TGCAGCGTAGAGCAGGGACAGTTCTTC CSVEQGQFF
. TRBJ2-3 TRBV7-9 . TGTGCCAGCGCAGGGAAGTATGACACAGATACGCAGTATTTT CASAGKYDTDTQYF
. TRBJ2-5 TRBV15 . TGTGCCACCAGCAGTGCGGGTTTTTGGGGGACCCAGTACTTC CATSSAGFWGTQYF
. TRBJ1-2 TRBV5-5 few TGTGCCAGCAGCTTGGGTAATTTCGATGGCTACACCTTC CASSLGNFDGYTF
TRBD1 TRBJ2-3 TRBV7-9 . TGTGCCAGCACCGCGAGGGGGCTCACAGATACGCAGTATTTT CASTARGLTDTQYF
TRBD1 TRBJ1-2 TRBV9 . TGTGCCAGCAGCGCTTGGACAGGAAACTATGATGGCTACACCTTC CASSAWTGNYDGYTF
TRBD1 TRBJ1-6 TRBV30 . TGTGCCTGGAGTGTGGGAGACAGGGGGAGATCACCCCTCCACTTT CAWSVGDRGRSPLHF
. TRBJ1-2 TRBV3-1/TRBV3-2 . TGTGCCAGCAGCCAAAACAGGGCGATAAAAGGCTACACCTTC CASSQNRAIKGYTF
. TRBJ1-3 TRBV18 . TGTGCCAGCTCACCACCTGACTACTCTGGAAACACCATATATTTT CASSPPDYSGNTIYF
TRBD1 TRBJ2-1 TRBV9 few TGTGCCAGCAGCGGGTCGCGGGACAGGGCATTCAATGAGCAGTTCTTC CASSGSRDRAFNEQFF
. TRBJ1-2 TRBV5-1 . TGCGCCAGCAGCTTGGGACAGAGACCCATAGTTGGTGGCTACACCTTC CASSLGQRPIVGGYTF
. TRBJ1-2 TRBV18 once TGTGCCAGCGGAACAGGGATGGGGAGCTATGGCTACACCTTC CASGTGMGSYGYTF
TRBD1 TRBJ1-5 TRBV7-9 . TGTGCCAGCAGCCCCGGCAGGACAGGCCCCAACAATCAGCCCCAGCATTTT CASSPGRTGPNNQPQHF
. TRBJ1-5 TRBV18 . TGTGCCAGCTCACCCCGGGGAGGCAATCAGCCCCAGCATTTT CASSPRGGNQPQHF
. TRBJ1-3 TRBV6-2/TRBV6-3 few TGTGCCAGCAGTTACGGGGCTGCTGGAAACACCATATATTTT CASSYGAAGNTIYF
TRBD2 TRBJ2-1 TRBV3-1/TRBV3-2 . TGTGCCAGCAGCCATAGGCGGGGGGGCATGGATGAGCAGTTCTTC CASSHRRGGMDEQFF
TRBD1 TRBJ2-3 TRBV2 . TGTGCCAGCAGTCGGGACAGGGGCACAGATACGCAGTATTTT CASSRDRGTDTQYF
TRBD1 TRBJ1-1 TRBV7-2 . TGTGCCAGCAGCTTAAGGGGACAGGGAGGCACTGAAGCTTTCTTT CASSLRGQGGTEAFF
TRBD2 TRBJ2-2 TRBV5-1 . TGCGCCAGCAGCTTGGCCACGAGCGGGGGCGGGGAGCTGTTTTTT CASSLATSGGGELFF
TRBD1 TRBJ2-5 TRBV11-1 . TGTGCCAGCAGCCATCCGGACAGGGGAGAGACCCAGTACTTC CASSHPDRGETQYF
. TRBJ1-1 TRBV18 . TGTGCCAGCTCACCCACTTACGGGGACACTGAAGCTTTCTTT CASSPTYGDTEAFF
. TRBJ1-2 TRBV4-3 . TGCGCCAGCAGCCAAGCAACAGGTTCTAACTATGGCTACACCTTC CASSQATGSNYGYTF
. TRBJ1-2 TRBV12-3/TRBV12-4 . TGTGCCAGCAGTTCGACTAGACGCGGCTACACCTTC CASSSTRRGYTF
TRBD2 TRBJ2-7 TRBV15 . TGTGCCACCCGCCGGGACTACCTGTACGAGCAGTACTTC CATRRDYLYEQYF
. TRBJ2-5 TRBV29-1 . TGCAGCGTTTCATGGCGGGGAAGGCGGGAAGAGACCCAGTACTTC CSVSWRGRREETQYF
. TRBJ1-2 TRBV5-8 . TGTGCCAGCAGCGGAGTCCGGTTCCCATATGGCTACACCTTC CASSGVRFPYGYTF
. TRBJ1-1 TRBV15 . TGTGCCACCAGCAGAGACATGAACACTGAAGCTTTCTTT CATSRDMNTEAFF
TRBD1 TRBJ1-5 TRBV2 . TGTGCCAGCAGAACAGGGGTGAGAAGCAATCAGCCCCAGCATTTT CASRTGVRSNQPQHF
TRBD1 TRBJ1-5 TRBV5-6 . TGTGCCAGCAGCTTGGGGACAGGGGGCCCCAGGGCCCAGCATTTT CASSLGTGGPRAQHF
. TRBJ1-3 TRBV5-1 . TGCGCCAGCAGCTTGGCCGGGGACACAGGAAACACCATATATTTT CASSLAGDTGNTIYF
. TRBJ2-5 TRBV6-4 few TGTGCCAGCAGTGAAACTCATGAGGGCTCGGAGACCCAGTACTTC CASSETHEGSETQYF
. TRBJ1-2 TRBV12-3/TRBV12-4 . TGTGCCACCGCGACAGACCTTCGGGGCTACACCTTC CATATDLRGYTF
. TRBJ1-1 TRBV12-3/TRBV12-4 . TGTGCCAGCAGTTTTTACGGGGGAGCTTTCTTT CASSFYGGAFF
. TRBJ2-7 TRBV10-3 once TGTGCCATCAGTGAGGGCGGGGGCGGTTACGAGCAGTACTTC CAISEGGGGYEQYF
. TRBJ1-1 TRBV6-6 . TGTGCCAGCAGGCCGCCAGGGAAAGGGTCCACTGAAGCTTTCTTT CASRPPGKGSTEAFF
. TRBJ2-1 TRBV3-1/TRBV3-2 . TGTGCCAGCAGCCAAGATCAAGGCACAGTTAAGCAGTTCTTC CASSQDQGTVKQFF
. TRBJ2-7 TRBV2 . TGTGCCAGCAGTGAATACGGGGTTAGCTCCTACGAGCAGTACTTC CASSEYGVSSYEQYF
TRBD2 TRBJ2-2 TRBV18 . TGTGCCAGCTCACTCATAGCGGGGGTCGACACCGGGGAGCTGTTTTTT CASSLIAGVDTGELFF
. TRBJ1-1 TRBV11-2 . TGTGCCAGCAGCCCGAACGACAGGTGGAACACTGAAGCTTTCTTT CASSPNDRWNTEAFF
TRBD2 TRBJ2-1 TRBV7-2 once TGTGCCAGCAGATCAAGCGGGGGCGAGTACAATGAGCAGTTCTTC CASRSSGGEYNEQFF
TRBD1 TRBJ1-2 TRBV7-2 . TGTGCCAGCAGTCTTACCGAGTCCGGGACAGGGGATGGCTACACCTTC CASSLTESGTGDGYTF
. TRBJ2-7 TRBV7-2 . TGTGCCAGCAGCCAGTACTACGAGCAGTACTTC CASSQYYEQYF
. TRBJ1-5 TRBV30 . TGTGCCTGGAGTGTTAGCAGATATCAGCCCCAGCATTTT CAWSVSRYQPQHF
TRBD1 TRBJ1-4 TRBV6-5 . TGTGCCAGCAGTTACTCTGGGGTCGGGACAGATGAAAAACTGTTTTTT CASSYSGVGTDEKLFF
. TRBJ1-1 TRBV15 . TGTGCCACGGGGCCCGGGGGTTGGACTGAAGCTTTCTTT CATGPGGWTEAFF
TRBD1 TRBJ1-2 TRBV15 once TGTGCCACCAGCAGGTACAGGGGGGACTATGGCTACACCTTC CATSRYRGDYGYTF
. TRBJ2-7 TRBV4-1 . TGCGCCAGCAGCCAAGACCCTAGCCGGTTTGGGTCCCGCGAGCAGTACTTC CASSQDPSRFGSREQYF
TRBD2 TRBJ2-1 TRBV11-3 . TGTGCCAGCAGCCCTAGCGGGGGCCTTTACAATGAGCAGTTCTTC CASSPSGGLYNEQFF